This T cell receptor (beta chain) was found in a study of blood T cell repertoires in COVID-19. As originally analysed: Estimation of nucleated cell counts relied on the amplification of reference gene primers. TCRdb's table, derived via immunoSEQ multiplex PCR, lists solely in-frame clones and lacks some. D and trimming come from the DNA, and the V and J calls and clone size come from that table. The sample includes approximately 98,000 clones, about 80% of them seen just once. The V gene's germline CDR1 is SQVTM and CDR2 ANQGSEA. The V end was cut by 4 bases, the J end by 7 bases, with 17 bases between. CDR3 length: 13 amino acids.

The sequenced material came from peripheral blood. J is TRBJ2-7 and V is TRBV29-1; D possibly corresponds to TRBD1 (7 bases). The receptor's source is a man of 80 years or more with acute or convalescent COVID-19. The CDR3 nucleotides read TGCAGCGTTGGGAGGGCAGGGGGTCTGGAGCAGTACTTC. It encodes CSVGRAGGLEQYF.